This TCR beta chain was captured by sequencing in a study of cytomegalovirus exposure and HLA in healthy donors. About this clone itself: Antigen: not known.

V dropped 4 bases and J dropped 3 bases, with 20 bases sitting between them. The length of the CDR3 is 17 residues. Germline V gives CDR1 SGHVS, CDR2 FNYEAQ. The PCR ran on 60 Vbeta and 13 Jbeta primers. Clones were read by immunoSEQ multiplex PCR, and TCRdb kept only the in-frame ones, dropping some. Seen here are about 140,000 clones, 80% to 90% observed once, and the top ten hold less than 5.5%. The study's findings and limits: Accurate prediction of most subjects' HLA-A and HLA-B alleles from TCR beta sequences was reported. Later work associated roughly 17,000 TCR beta sequences with HLA alleles at 0.05 false discovery rate. In a later analysis, common viral pathogens appeared linked to several of the most significant clusters. Later work found most CMV-associated TCR beta chains apparently HLA-restricted.

This TCR was sampled from a woman in her twenties or thirties in good health and CMV-seronegative. Material: PBMCs. The V call is TRBV7-6, the J call TRBJ2-3, with D possibly being TRBD2 (5 bases). The CDR3 sequence is CASSSSGLSSFTDTQYF. In DNA, the CDR3 is TGTGCCAGCAGCTCATCAGGACTCTCAAGCTTTACAGATACGCAGTATTTT.